The subject of this entry is one T cell receptor beta chain. Its antigen is unknown. The data belong to a study of cytotoxic CD8 clonotypes in ibrutinib-treated CLL. At the level of the study: There were roughly 12 relapsed/refractory patients and about 14 treatment-naive patients, and fewer than 18 were IGHV unmutated. Specimens for response were gathered following a median roughly 13 months of therapy, spanning 6 to 36.

Study results and limitations: Clonality went up at the time of ibrutinib response, stayed stable in sustained remission, and later dropped back toward its baseline level at progression.

The CDR3 length is 14 residues. Trimming at V came to 4 bases and at J to 9 bases, leaving 4 bases not matched to a gene. Germline-derived CDR1 and CDR2 are SGHTS and YDEGEE. Using immunoSEQ multiplex PCR, the repertoire was profiled, and TCRdb retains in-frame clones only, with some absent. The sample carries 150,000 or so clones, 60% to 85% recorded once. The origin of this receptor is a human donor with chronic lymphocytic leukemia. The chain couples TRBV5-8 to TRBJ1-6, with 10 bases identical to TRBD1. This specimen consisted of PBMCs, obtained after 24 months of ibrutinib treatment. The CDR3: CASSPWDRGSPLHF. CDR3 coding DNA: TGTGCCAGCAGCCCCTGGGACAGGGGTTCACCCCTCCACTTT. The full variable domain, completed using reference TRBV5-8 and TRBJ1-6, is EAGVTQSPTHLIKTRGQQATLRCSPISGHTSVYWYQQALGLGLQFLLWYDEGEERNRGNFPPRFSGRQFPNYSSELNVNALELEDSALYLCASSPWDRGSPLHFGNGTRLTVT.